The rows below give T cell receptor beta chains drawn from one sample of a study of CD8 T cells in ankylosing spondylitis. TCRdb re-analysed the 5' RACE reads in MiXCR, keeping a single row per CDR3 protein. The sample carries roughly 130,000 distinct CDR3 sequences, 6% to 8.5% recorded once. The sequencing sample was made of blood, either unsorted or a sorted T cell fraction (not recorded which). The receptors stem from a male donor with ankylosing spondylitis or in good health (not recorded which). The CDR3 runs from the conserved cysteine through the conserved F or W. D genes are given only for firm matches. Some rows mark clone size as missing; the rest say once, few, many or name a class of expanded clone.

CDR3 protein: CASSGQGSNSPLHF; CDR3 DNA: TGTGCCAGCAGCGGACAGGGCTCAAATTCACCCCTCCACTTT; D gene: TRBD1; J gene: TRBJ1-6; CDR3 length: 14; V gene: TRBV12-3/TRBV12-4; clone size: many
CDR3 protein: CAIIRGSSYNEQFF; CDR3 DNA: TGTGCCATCATACGGGGAAGCTCCTACAATGAGCAGTTCTTC; D gene: -; J gene: TRBJ2-1; CDR3 length: 14; V gene: TRBV10-3; clone size: many
CDR3 protein: CAIAGDSNQPQHF; CDR3 DNA: TGTGCCATCGCAGGGGATAGCAATCAGCCCCAGCATTTT; D gene: -; J gene: TRBJ1-5; CDR3 length: 13; V gene: TRBV10-3; clone size: many
CDR3 protein: CASSPGGASSTDTQYF; CDR3 DNA: TGCGCCAGCAGCCCTGGCGGGGCCTCTAGCACAGATACGCAGTATTTT; D gene: -; J gene: TRBJ2-3; CDR3 length: 16; V gene: TRBV5-1; clone size: many
CDR3 protein: CASSFALSTDTQYF; CDR3 DNA: TGCGCCAGCAGCTTTGCGCTAAGCACAGATACGCAGTATTTT; D gene: -; J gene: TRBJ2-3; CDR3 length: 14; V gene: TRBV5-1; clone size: many
CDR3 protein: CASSLGLDHEQYF; CDR3 DNA: TGTGCCAGCAGCTTGGGACTAGACCACGAGCAGTACTTC; D gene: -; J gene: TRBJ2-7; CDR3 length: 13; V gene: TRBV5-5; clone size: many
CDR3 protein: CATGGQGVPGELFF; CDR3 DNA: TGTGCCACCGGAGGACAGGGGGTGCCCGGGGAGCTGTTTTTT; D gene: TRBD1; J gene: TRBJ2-2; CDR3 length: 14; V gene: TRBV24-1; clone size: many
CDR3 protein: CASSLAGSDTQYF; CDR3 DNA: TGTGCCAGCAGCTTAGCGGGTTCAGATACGCAGTATTTT; D gene: -; J gene: TRBJ2-3; CDR3 length: 13; V gene: TRBV7-9; clone size: many
CDR3 protein: CASSFEAGLINEQFF; CDR3 DNA: TGTGCCAGCAGTTTCGAAGCTGGACTAATCAATGAGCAGTTCTTC; D gene: -; J gene: TRBJ2-1; CDR3 length: 15; V gene: TRBV27; clone size: many
CDR3 protein: CASRTGTSFYEQYF; CDR3 DNA: TGTGCCAGCAGAACCGGGACATCGTTCTACGAGCAGTACTTC; D gene: -; J gene: TRBJ2-7; CDR3 length: 14; V gene: TRBV28; clone size: few
CDR3 protein: CSAIGAQETQYF; CDR3 DNA: TGCAGTGCTATAGGGGCCCAAGAGACCCAGTACTTC; D gene: -; J gene: TRBJ2-5; CDR3 length: 12; V gene: TRBV20-1; clone size: many
CDR3 protein: CASRSTQGTEAFF; CDR3 DNA: TGTGCCAGCAGGTCCACCCAAGGCACTGAAGCTTTCTTT; D gene: -; J gene: TRBJ1-1; CDR3 length: 13; V gene: TRBV12-3/TRBV12-4; clone size: many
CDR3 protein: CASSFQGGEGQPQHF; CDR3 DNA: TGTGCCAGCAGTTTCCAGGGCGGGGAGGGTCAGCCCCAGCATTTT; D gene: -; J gene: TRBJ1-5; CDR3 length: 15; V gene: TRBV12-3/TRBV12-4; clone size: many
CDR3 protein: CATCPQGEGQLKYEQYF; CDR3 DNA: TGTGCCACCTGCCCCCAGGGGGAGGGGCAACTTAAGTACGAGCAGTACTTC; D gene: -; J gene: TRBJ2-7; CDR3 length: 17; V gene: TRBV3-1; clone size: -
CDR3 protein: CSASLAGDLYNEQFF; CDR3 DNA: TGCAGTGCTAGTCTAGCGGGGGACCTTTACAATGAGCAGTTCTTC; D gene: TRBD2; J gene: TRBJ2-1; CDR3 length: 15; V gene: TRBV20-1; clone size: many
CDR3 protein: CASSPPIYNEQFF; CDR3 DNA: TGTGCCAGCTCACCACCGATCTACAATGAGCAGTTCTTC; D gene: -; J gene: TRBJ2-1; CDR3 length: 13; V gene: TRBV18; clone size: many
CDR3 protein: CASENRVGYTF; CDR3 DNA: TGTGCCTCTGAGAACAGGGTCGGCTACACCTTC; D gene: -; J gene: TRBJ1-2; CDR3 length: 11; V gene: TRBV30; clone size: many
CDR3 protein: CSVVGAETTDTQYF; CDR3 DNA: TGCAGCGTTGTAGGAGCGGAGACCACAGATACGCAGTATTTT; D gene: -; J gene: TRBJ2-3; CDR3 length: 14; V gene: TRBV29-1; clone size: many
CDR3 protein: CARPSPRSGDEKLFF; CDR3 DNA: TGTGCCAGGCCTTCCCCCCGCTCAGGGGACGAAAAACTGTTTTTT; D gene: -; J gene: TRBJ1-4; CDR3 length: 15; V gene: TRBV19; clone size: many
CDR3 protein: CAISEFNTEAFF; CDR3 DNA: TGTGCCATCAGTGAATTCAACACTGAAGCTTTCTTT; D gene: -; J gene: TRBJ1-1; CDR3 length: 12; V gene: TRBV10-3; clone size: -
CDR3 protein: CASSLAGGDFPEQFF; CDR3 DNA: TGCGCCAGCAGCTTAGCAGGGGGCGACTTCCCTGAGCAGTTCTTC; D gene: TRBD1; J gene: TRBJ2-1; CDR3 length: 15; V gene: TRBV5-1; clone size: many
CDR3 protein: CASSYSGLSTDTQYF; CDR3 DNA: TGTGCCAGTAGCTATAGCGGCCTGAGCACAGATACGCAGTATTTT; D gene: -; J gene: TRBJ2-3; CDR3 length: 15; V gene: TRBV19; clone size: many
CDR3 protein: CACPLPRGYTF; CDR3 DNA: TGTGCCTGCCCCTTACCGAGGGGCTACACCTTC; D gene: -; J gene: TRBJ1-2; CDR3 length: 11; V gene: TRBV30; clone size: many
CDR3 protein: CASSLSGTYEQYF; CDR3 DNA: TGCGCCAGCAGCTTGAGCGGAACCTACGAGCAGTACTTC; D gene: -; J gene: TRBJ2-7; CDR3 length: 13; V gene: TRBV5-1; clone size: many
CDR3 protein: CASSLVPQTYEQYF; CDR3 DNA: TGTGCCAGCAGCTTAGTCCCACAGACATACGAGCAGTACTTC; D gene: -; J gene: TRBJ2-7; CDR3 length: 14; V gene: TRBV7-2; clone size: many
CDR3 protein: CASSGGTDYEQYF; CDR3 DNA: TGTGCCAGCAGCGGAGGGACAGACTACGAGCAGTACTTC; D gene: TRBD1; J gene: TRBJ2-7; CDR3 length: 13; V gene: TRBV9; clone size: many
CDR3 protein: CASSPDRAGNTIYF; CDR3 DNA: TGTGCCAGCAGCCCAGACAGGGCTGGAAACACCATATATTTT; D gene: TRBD1; J gene: TRBJ1-3; CDR3 length: 14; V gene: TRBV12-3/TRBV12-4; clone size: many
CDR3 protein: CASSPEGSGANVLTF; CDR3 DNA: TGCGCCAGCAGCCCGGAGGGGTCTGGGGCCAACGTCCTGACTTTC; D gene: -; J gene: TRBJ2-6; CDR3 length: 15; V gene: TRBV5-1; clone size: many
CDR3 protein: CASSSPPPDTQYF; CDR3 DNA: TGTGCCAGCAGTTCCCCGCCGCCAGATACGCAGTATTTT; D gene: -; J gene: TRBJ2-3; CDR3 length: 13; V gene: TRBV28; clone size: many
CDR3 protein: CSANRIHTDTQYF; CDR3 DNA: TGCAGTGCTAACCGGATCCACACAGATACGCAGTATTTT; D gene: -; J gene: TRBJ2-3; CDR3 length: 13; V gene: TRBV20-1; clone size: many
CDR3 protein: CASRGRTSYEQYF; CDR3 DNA: TGTGCCAGCCGCGGACGGACCTCCTACGAGCAGTACTTC; D gene: -; J gene: TRBJ2-7; CDR3 length: 13; V gene: TRBV27; clone size: many
CDR3 protein: CASSANLAASTDTQYF; CDR3 DNA: TGTGCCAGCAGCGCGAACCTAGCGGCTAGCACAGATACGCAGTATTTT; D gene: TRBD2; J gene: TRBJ2-3; CDR3 length: 16; V gene: TRBV7-2; clone size: many